The TCR beta chain under discussion was sequenced for a study of identical twins. Study-wide results and limits: Memory repertoires showed no such pattern, whereas abundant cord blood beta clonotypes carried fewer insertions.

Template switching created a universal primer site, and the cDNA included unique molecular identifiers. TCRdb passed the 5' RACE reads through MiXCR, listing each CDR3 protein once. Seen here are about 920,000 distinct CDR3 sequences, 9% to 15% observed once, and the top ten hold roughly 1.6%. Germline CDR1 MDHEN, CDR2 SYDVKM. V was trimmed by 5 bases and J by 2 bases, leaving 15 bases between them. The CDR3 sequence is 15 residues long. There are a few counts of this clonotype. The antigen is undetermined. Another study also made use of these data, one on yellow fever vaccine responses in identical twins. Turning to that study: Twins reportedly appeared to share part of their vaccine T cell response while keeping part individual.

V gene TRBV28 combines with J gene TRBJ1-2, with D perhaps TRBD1 (6 bases). The source material was PBMCs. This clonotype originated in a young woman in good health. CDR3 sequence (DNA): TGTGCCAGCAGTAAACAGGGCCCGGGCAACTATGGCTACACCTTC. This codes for CASSKQGPGNYGYTF.